This T cell receptor beta chain was recorded in a study of blood T cells in healthy people across ages. Findings of the study overall: The study found TCR beta diversity correlated strongly with naive T cell percentage. The study found more naive CD4+ cells and higher diversity in long-lived than aged donors.

Samples had at least 7 million PBMCs isolated from them. With respect to this clonotype: Its antigen is unknown.

The use of a sample-barcoded 5' primer and a J-beta primer mix characterized a second PCR of about 6 to 12 cycles. TCRdb re-derived calls from the 5' RACE reads in MiXCR, one entry per CDR3 protein. The profile shows hundreds of thousands of distinct CDR3 sequences, around 27% of them singletons. From germline, CDR1 is SGHDN and CDR2 FVKESK. V gave up 4 bases and J gave up 2 bases, with 6 bases separating them. This CDR3 comprises 12 residues. The source of this sequence is a woman in her sixties or seventies in good health. V and J are TRBV14 and TRBJ2-7; D possibly corresponds to TRBD1 (5 bases). The sample comprised blood. The CDR3 nucleotides read TGTGCCAGCAGCCTGGACACCTACGAGCAGTACTTC. Protein sequence: CASSLDTYEQYF.